The text below deals with one T cell receptor (beta chain). As handled by the study authors: Estimation of nucleated cell counts was performed using reference gene primer amplification. Sequencing was performed with immunoSEQ multiplex PCR; in TCRdb, only in-frame clones are kept and a portion is missing. D and trimming were read from the DNA, whereas the V and J calls and clone size are those reported in that table. The sample has around 200,000 clones, 70% to 80% seen once. Germline V gene data show CDR1 as LGHDT and CDR2 as YNNKEL (reference sequence). This CDR3 contains 18 residues. V shed 9 bases and J shed 0 bases, with 24 bases lying between them. This record belongs to a study of blood T cell repertoires in COVID-19. The overall study: Samples taken during acute and convalescent COVID-19 were collected in the United States, Italy and Spain. T cells, B-cell-depleted T cells, or PBMCs provided the cDNA or gDNA that served as material.

The sequence came from a man aged 50 to 60 who had recovered from COVID-19. This rearrangement joins TRBV3-1 (or the pseudogene TRBV3-2) to TRBJ1-5; no clear D. Sample: peripheral blood. CDR3 loop: CARVLLTIGIGSNQPQHF. The CDR3 DNA sequence: TGTGCCAGGGTACTATTAACTATCGGTATCGGTAGCAATCAGCCCCAGCATTTT.